What follows are 25 T cell receptor beta chains derived from one specimen sequenced in a study of T cells in Graves' hyperthyroidism and ophthalmopathy. RNA transcripts yielded amplified TCR beta CDR3 regions. First-round RT-PCR targeting the TCR CDR3 was performed with the HTBI primer set. TCRdb re-called the multiplex PCR reads with MiXCR, one entry per CDR3 protein. The table lists about 410,000 distinct CDR3 sequences, more than 14% of them singletons. Sequenced: blood. The receptors were sampled from a woman aged 30 to 39 with Graves' ophthalmopathy.

This clonotype was observed at least ten times. This chain joins TRBV7-9 and TRBJ1-4; D is unresolved. Germline V gene data show CDR1 as SEHNR and CDR2 as FQNEAQ (reference sequence). V was pared by 4 bases and J by 5 bases, with 14 bases between. CDR3 length equals 15 residues. DNA for the CDR3: TGTGCCAGCAGCTATAATCCCACCACGAATGAAAAACTGTTTTTT. This codes for CASSYNPTTNEKLFF.

As for this clonotype: A clone one base away is much larger, so this may be a read error. The V and J genes are TRBV11-2 and TRBJ1-6; D is perhaps TRBD1 (5 bases). The CDR3 loop spans 14 amino acids. In germline, CDR1 is SGHAT, CDR2 FQNNGV. The CDR3 loop reads CAGRLRVRDSPLHF. The CDR3 coding sequence is TGTGCCGGCAGACTCAGGGTGAGGGATTCACCCCTCCACTTT.

The chain recombines TRBV20-1 with TRBJ1-2; 8 nucleotides align to TRBD1. Germline lookup yields CDR1 DFQATT and CDR2 SNEGSKA (reference sequence). The V segment lost 2 bases and the J segment 2 bases; nucleotides outside the gene matches: 4. CDR3 length equals 14 residues. CDR3 sequence: CSARIDRGNYGYTF. CDR3 in DNA: TGCAGTGCTAGAATTGACAGGGGAAACTATGGCTACACCTTC.

The V gene is TRBV14, the J gene TRBJ1-3, with a possible D match to TRBD1 (5 bases). CDR1 and CDR2 (germline): SGHDN, FVKESK. This CDR3 comprises 15 residues. The V gene lost 6 bases and the J gene lost 0 bases, with 12 bases spanning the gap. The CDR3 nucleotides read TGTGCCAGCAGACCGTCAGGGAACTCTGGAAACACCATATATTTT. This gives the protein CASRPSGNSGNTIYF.

At least ten counts were recorded for this clonotype. The rearrangement joins TRBV11-2 to TRBJ2-7; TRBD2 matches 7 bases. The V and J ends lost 1 base and 0 bases, in that order; junction bases with no gene match: 6. The length of the CDR3 is 16 residues. CDR1 and CDR2 from the germline V gene are SGHAT and FQNNGV. CDR3 DNA: TGTGCCAGCAGCTTAGCCGCTGGCGGGGGCTCCTACGAGCAGTACTTC. Encoded protein: CASSLAAGGGSYEQYF. Full variable domain (missing parts from reference TRBV11-2 and TRBJ2-7): EAGVAQSPRYKIIEKRQSVAFWCNPISGHATLYWYQQILGQGPKLLIQFQNNGVVDDSQLPKDRFSAERLKGVDSTLKIQPAKLEDSAVYLCASSLAAGGGSYEQYFGPGTRLTVT.

This clonotype was counted a few times. V is TRBV20-1 and J is TRBJ2-7; D gene ambiguous. The CDR3 is made up of 13 amino acids. With 3 bases removed from V and 1 base from J, the gap between germline ends came to 10 bases. Germline CDR1 is DFQATT and CDR2 is SNEGSKA (reference sequence). CDR3 sequence: CSASPPSSYEQYF. CDR3 coding DNA: TGCAGTGCTAGTCCCCCTAGTTCCTACGAGCAGTACTTC.

This chain connects TRBV7-8 to TRBJ2-7; no definite D call. CDR1 is SGHVS and CDR2 is FQNEAQ in the germline V gene. The CDR3 spans 13 residues. V was shortened by 2 bases and J by 0 bases, with 5 bases between the two germline ends. CDR3: CASSLLGSYEQYF. CDR3 bases: TGTGCCAGCAGCTTACTTGGCTCCTACGAGCAGTACTTC.

This clonotype was detected ten times or more. This chain links TRBV5-1 with TRBJ1-1; TRBD1 matches 8 bases. Trimming removed 0 bases from V and 8 bases from J; junction bases left unmatched: 0. Per germline, CDR1 SGHRS and CDR2 YFSETQ. The CDR3 runs to 12 residues. For the CDR3, the DNA is TGCGCCAGCAGCTTGGACAGGGGGGAAGCTTTCTTT. Encoded protein: CASSLDRGEAFF.

The rearrangement uses TRBV7-2 and TRBJ2-7; D remains unclear. V lost 5 bases, J lost 3 bases, and 17 bases lay in between. The CDR3 has 15 residues. Germline V gives CDR1 SGHTA, CDR2 FQGNSA. CDR3 loop: CASSPSSNLIYEQYF. CDR3 coding DNA: TGTGCCAGCAGCCCCAGCTCCAACTTAATCTACGAGCAGTACTTC.

This clonotype was counted ten times or more. The chain combines TRBV6-5 with TRBJ2-7, with a possible D match to TRBD2 (6 bases). Trimming pared 2 bases from V and 2 bases from J, leaving 16 bases between. The CDR3 contains 16 residues. CDR1 and CDR2 from the germline V gene are MNHEY and SVGAGI. The CDR3 here is CASSYGAGRRTYEQYF. CDR3 DNA sequence: TGTGCCAGCAGTTACGGCGCGGGAAGGCGGACCTACGAGCAGTACTTC.

In its sample, this clonotype was seen many times. The chain uses TRBV3-1 and TRBJ1-2, with a weak D call TRBD1 (6 bases). Trimming cost V 5 bases and J 2 bases, with 12 bases left between them. Germline lookup yields CDR1 LGHDT and CDR2 YNNKEL (reference sequence). CDR3 size: 14 residues. The CDR3 coding sequence is TGTGCCAGCAGCACGACAGGATCGAACTATGGCTACACCTTC. Residues: CASSTTGSNYGYTF.

The rearrangement links TRBV12-3 or TRBV12-4 to TRBJ1-6; 8 bases fit TRBD1. The CDR3 totals 16 residues. With V trimmed by 2 bases and J by 6 bases, 6 bases remained unmatched. DNA for the CDR3: TGTGCCAGCAGTTTAAGGTCCAGGGGGCGTAATTCACCCCTCCACTTT. Protein sequence: CASSLRSRGRNSPLHF.

The V and J genes are TRBV10-2 and TRBJ1-5; D not certain. Trimming removed 0 bases from V and 3 bases from J, with 12 bases in between. The CDR3 covers 16 residues. Germline-derived CDR1 and CDR2 are WSHSY and SAAADI. CDR3 in DNA: TGCGCCAGCAGTGAGTCGAAGAAGGGCACCAATCAGCCCCAGCATTTT. It specifies CASSESKKGTNQPQHF.

This clonotype was counted only a few times. The V gene is TRBV20-1, the J gene TRBJ2-5; D possibly corresponds to TRBD1 (6 bases). Trimming pared 3 bases from V and 4 bases from J, leaving 18 bases between. Germline CDR1 DFQATT, CDR2 SNEGSKA (reference sequence). The CDR3 length is 15 residues. Written as DNA, the CDR3 is TGCAGTGCTAGCAACTCAGCACAGGGAAGAGAGACCCAGTACTTC. Amino acids: CSASNSAQGRETQYF.

This clonotype was observed many times. The rearrangement links TRBV4-1 to TRBJ2-1, with 8 bases matching TRBD2. The CDR3 sequence is 15 residues long. V shed 1 base, J shed 6 bases, and the junction held 5 bases outside the gene matches. CDR1 is MGHRA and CDR2 is YSYEKL in the germline V gene. The CDR3 nucleotides are TGCGCCAGCAGCCAAGGGGGGACTAGTCTCAATGAGCAGTTCTTC. Its translation: CASSQGGTSLNEQFF.

The chain joins TRBV4-1 to TRBJ2-5; 11 nucleotides match TRBD2. The CDR3 totals 17 residues. CDR1 MGHRA and CDR2 YSYEKL come from the germline V gene. V trimming: 3 bases; J trimming: 3 bases; junction bases outside the gene matches: 9. This CDR3 is CASSQGLAALAKETQYF. The CDR3 coding sequence is TGCGCCAGCAGCCAGGGACTAGCGGCCCTCGCCAAAGAGACCCAGTACTTC.

CDR3 nucleotides: TGTGCCAGCAGCTTTCGAGGAGAAGAGACCCAGTACTTC. Its protein product is CASSFRGEETQYF. The chain is built from TRBV5-8 and TRBJ2-5; unclear D gene. This CDR3 contains 13 residues. CDR1 and CDR2 (germline): SGHTS, YDEGEE. The V and J ends lost 2 bases and 3 bases respectively, with 8 bases between them.

In its sample, this clonotype was seen a few times. This chain uses TRBV20-1 with TRBJ1-5; 7 bases are shared with TRBD1. The V gene's germline CDR1 is DFQATT and CDR2 SNEGSKA (reference sequence). This CDR3 comprises 13 residues. The junction had 3 bases not matched to a gene; V was cut back by 2 bases and J by 5 bases. CDR3 protein: CSARRDSDQPQHF. CDR3 DNA: TGCAGTGCTAGACGGGACAGCGATCAGCCCCAGCATTTT.

This clonotype was seen ten or more times. J is TRBJ2-3 and V is TRBV12-3 or TRBV12-4, with D uncertain. The CDR3 totals 14 residues. V lost 3 bases and J 5 bases, leaving 12 bases between the germline ends. The chain's CDR3 is CASSFSGVRDTQYF. The CDR3 bases are TGTGCCAGCAGTTTTTCCGGAGTCCGAGATACGCAGTATTTT.

At least ten counts were recorded for this clonotype. The chain recombines TRBV6-2 or TRBV6-3 with TRBJ2-2; D gene uncertain. CDR3 length: 15 residues. The V end lost 3 bases, the J end lost 0 bases, and 8 bases lay between the germline ends. Germline CDR1 is MNHEY and CDR2 is SVGEGT. CDR3 in DNA: TGTGCCAGCAGTTATTTCAGGTCGAACACCGGGGAGCTGTTTTTT. The encoded protein is CASSYFRSNTGELFF.

This clonotype was detected ten times or more. The rearrangement links TRBV7-2 to TRBJ1-1; D may be TRBD1 (5 bases). Per germline, CDR1 SGHTA and CDR2 FQGNSA. CDR3 length equals 15 residues. V was trimmed by 5 bases and J by 5 bases, leaving 18 bases between them. The CDR3 spells CASSIPDQGTTEAFF. In DNA, the CDR3 is TGTGCCAGCAGCATCCCTGACCAGGGTACGACTGAAGCTTTCTTT.

In this sample, this clonotype turned up a few times. V usage is TRBV28 and J usage is TRBJ1-5; maybe TRBD1 (6 bases). The V end was cut by 6 bases, the J end by 2 bases, with 17 bases between. Germline lookup yields CDR1 MDHEN and CDR2 SYDVKM. The CDR3 is 16 amino acids. The DNA of the CDR3 is TGTGCCAGCAGAAAATCACAGGGTTCTCGCAATCAGCCCCAGCATTTT. This translates into CASRKSQGSRNQPQHF.

This clonotype was detected ten times or more. V gene TRBV5-5 combines with J gene TRBJ1-5; no clear D gene. Per the germline V gene, CDR1 is SGHKS and CDR2 is YYEKEE (reference sequence). Trimming cost V 2 bases and J 4 bases, with 13 bases left between them. The CDR3 runs 15 residues. The CDR3 DNA reads as TGTGCCAGCAGCTTTACCGGGATCCCAAATCAGCCCCAGCATTTT. Its protein product is CASSFTGIPNQPQHF.

V and J are TRBV24-1 and TRBJ1-2; a weak D match, TRBD1 (5 bases). CDR1 is KGHDR, CDR2 SFDVKD, per germline. This CDR3 contains 16 residues. The CDR3 protein is CAKGSPTESISYGYTF. The CDR3, as DNA: TGTGCGAAGGGGTCTCCGACAGAAAGCATCAGTTATGGCTACACCTTC.

This clonotype was recorded many times. The V gene is TRBV2, the J gene TRBJ2-3; D remains ambiguous. CDR1 and CDR2 from the germline V gene are SNHLY and FYNNEI. Trimming pared 4 bases from V and 1 base from J, leaving 9 bases between. The CDR3 sequence is 14 residues long. CDR3 nucleotide sequence: TGTGCCAGCAGTGGACCCCGAGGCACAGATACGCAGTATTTT. Translated, it gives CASSGPRGTDTQYF. Looking up the rest from reference TRBV2 and TRBJ2-3 gives the full variable domain: EPEVTQTPSHQVTQMGQEVILRCVPISNHLYFYWYRQILGQKVEFLVSFYNNEISEKSEIFDDQFSVERPDGSNFTLKIRSTKLEDSAMYFCASSGPRGTDTQYFGPGTRLTVL.